This T cell receptor (beta chain) was captured by sequencing in a study of identical twins. This clonotype was counted a few times. The antigen remains undetermined. Germline trimming cut 6 bases from V and 5 bases from J; bases unmatched to any gene: 9. This CDR3 comprises 14 residues. CDR1 MNHNS and CDR2 SASEGT come from the germline V gene. General observations from the study: The study based its conclusions on cross-sectional statistical analysis and did not follow the same donors.

TCRdb ran MiXCR on the 5' RACE reads and lists one entry per CDR3 protein. The table lists 500,000 to 650,000 distinct CDR3 sequences, roughly 7.1% of them singletons, with about 1.6% in the top ten. This same sample was also part of a study on yellow fever vaccine responses in identical twins.

Source material: PBMCs. The genes are TRBV6-1 and TRBJ1-1; the match to TRBD1 covers 7 bases. The receptor was derived from a woman aged 18 to 35 in good health. CDR3 sequence: CASRRDSAGTEAFF. In DNA form, the CDR3 reads TGTGCCAGCAGGCGGGACAGTGCGGGGACTGAAGCTTTCTTT.